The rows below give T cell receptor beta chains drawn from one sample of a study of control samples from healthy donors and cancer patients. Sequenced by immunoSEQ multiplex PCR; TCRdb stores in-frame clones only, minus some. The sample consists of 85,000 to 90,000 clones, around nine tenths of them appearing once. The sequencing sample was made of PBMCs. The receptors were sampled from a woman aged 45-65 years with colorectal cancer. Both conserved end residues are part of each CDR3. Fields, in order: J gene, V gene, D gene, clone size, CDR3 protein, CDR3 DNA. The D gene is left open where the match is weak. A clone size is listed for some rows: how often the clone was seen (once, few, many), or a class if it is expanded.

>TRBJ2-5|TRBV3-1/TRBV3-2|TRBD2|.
CASSQLAGNQETQYF
TGTGCCAGCAGCCAACTAGCGGGGAATCAAGAGACCCAGTACTTC
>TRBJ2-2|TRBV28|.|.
CASSFEGGRAGELFF
TGTGCCAGCAGTTTCGAGGGGGGCCGGGCCGGGGAGCTGTTTTTT
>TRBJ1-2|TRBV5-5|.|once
CASSFSLRTDSDGYTF
TGTGCCAGCAGCTTTTCACTCCGGACGGACTCGGATGGCTACACCTTC
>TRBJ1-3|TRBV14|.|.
CASSQRGNTIYF
TGTGCCAGCAGCCAAAGGGGAAACACCATATATTTT
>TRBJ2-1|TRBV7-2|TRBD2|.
CASSLGLAGRSEQFF
TGTGCCAGCAGCCTAGGACTAGCGGGTCGGAGTGAGCAGTTCTTC
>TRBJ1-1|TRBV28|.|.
CASSSNTEAFF
TGTGCCAGCAGTTCGAACACTGAAGCTTTCTTT
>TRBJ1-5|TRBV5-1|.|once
CASSLGAGNQPQHF
TGCGCCAGCAGCTTGGGTGCCGGCAATCAGCCCCAGCATTTT
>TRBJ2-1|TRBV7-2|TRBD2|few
CASSLVSGGYNEQFF
TGTGCCAGCAGCTTAGTCAGCGGGGGGTACAATGAGCAGTTCTTC
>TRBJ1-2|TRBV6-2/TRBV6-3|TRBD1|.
CASSYSRGPGTVGNYGYTF
TGTGCCAGCAGTTACTCGAGAGGCCCCGGGACAGTTGGAAACTATGGCTACACCTTC
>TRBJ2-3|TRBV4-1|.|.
CASSQDPLANTDTQYF
TGCGCCAGCAGCCAAGATCCCCTAGCGAACACAGATACGCAGTATTTT
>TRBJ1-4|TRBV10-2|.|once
CASSEGQGDHEKLFF
TGCGCCAGCAGTGAGGGGCAGGGAGACCATGAAAAACTGTTTTTT
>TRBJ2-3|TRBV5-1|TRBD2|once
CASSPEGGRDTQYF
TGCGCCAGCAGCCCGGAGGGAGGGAGGGATACGCAGTATTTT
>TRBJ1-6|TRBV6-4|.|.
CASSEGTYNSPLHF
TGTGCCAGCAGTGAAGGGACATATAATTCACCCCTCCACTTT
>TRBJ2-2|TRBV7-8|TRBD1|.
CASSRAGTGDTGELFF
TGTGCCAGCAGTCGAGCCGGGACAGGGGATACCGGGGAGCTGTTTTTT
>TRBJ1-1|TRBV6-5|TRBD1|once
CASRATGVAEAFF
TGTGCCAGCAGGGCTACAGGGGTCGCTGAAGCTTTCTTT
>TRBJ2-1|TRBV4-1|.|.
CASSQDWAGRNEQFF
TGCGCCAGCAGCCAAGATTGGGCAGGGCGCAATGAGCAGTTCTTC
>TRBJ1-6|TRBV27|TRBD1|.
CASSLTGGPLHF
TGTGCCAGCAGTTTGACAGGGGGACCCCTCCACTTT
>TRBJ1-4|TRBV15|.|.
CATSGQANEKLFF
TGTGCCACCAGCGGTCAGGCGAATGAAAAACTGTTTTTT
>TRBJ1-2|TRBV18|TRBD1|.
CASSHLDRPNYGYTF
TGTGCTAGCTCACACCTGGACAGGCCTAACTATGGCTACACCTTC
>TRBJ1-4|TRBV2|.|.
CASSERGAREKLFF
TGTGCCAGCAGTGAACGGGGGGCGAGGGAAAAACTGTTTTTT
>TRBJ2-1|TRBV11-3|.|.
CASSLREGSPAYNEQFF
TGTGCCAGCAGCCTCCGCGAGGGTAGCCCGGCCTACAATGAGCAGTTCTTC
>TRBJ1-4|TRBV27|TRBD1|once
CASSAGQGAGEKLFF
TGTGCCAGCAGTGCCGGACAGGGGGCGGGTGAAAAACTGTTTTTT
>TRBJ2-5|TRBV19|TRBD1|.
CASSYRGPMAVQETQYF
TGTGCCAGTAGTTACAGGGGGCCCATGGCGGTTCAAGAGACCCAGTACTTC
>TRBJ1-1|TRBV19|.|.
CASSIVGRMNTEAFF
TGTGCCAGTAGTATAGTAGGCCGCATGAACACTGAAGCTTTCTTT
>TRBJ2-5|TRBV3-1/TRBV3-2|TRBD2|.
CASRGLAGGQETQYF
TGTGCCAGCAGGGGACTAGCGGGGGGCCAAGAGACCCAGTACTTC
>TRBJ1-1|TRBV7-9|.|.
CATVSLRFGDTEAFF
TGTGCCACTGTGAGTTTAAGGTTCGGGGACACTGAAGCTTTCTTT
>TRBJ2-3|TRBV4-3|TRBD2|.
CASSQFWLAGQDTQYF
TGCGCCAGCAGCCAATTTTGGCTAGCGGGGCAAGATACGCAGTATTTT
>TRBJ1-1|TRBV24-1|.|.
CATSTGREAFF
TGTGCCACCAGTACAGGGCGAGAGGCTTTCTTT
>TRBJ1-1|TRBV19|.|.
CASSNNLNTEAFF
TGTGCCAGTAGTAACAACTTAAACACTGAAGCTTTCTTT
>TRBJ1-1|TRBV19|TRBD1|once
CASSLTGQGMNTEAFF
TGTGCCAGTAGCTTAACGGGACAGGGGATGAACACTGAAGCTTTCTTT
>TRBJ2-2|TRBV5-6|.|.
CASSSDRNTGELFF
TGTGCCAGCAGCTCGGACAGGAACACCGGGGAGCTGTTTTTT
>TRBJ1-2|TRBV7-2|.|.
CASSPAPTGDYTF
TGTGCCAGCAGCCCAGCACCGACAGGAGACTACACCTTC
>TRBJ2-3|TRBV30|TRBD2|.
CAWSHGLAITDTQYF
TGTGCCTGGAGCCACGGACTAGCTATCACAGATACGCAGTATTTT
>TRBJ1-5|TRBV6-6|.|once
CASSYSGSLGNQPQHF
TGTGCCAGCAGTTACTCCGGTTCTCTCGGCAATCAGCCCCAGCATTTT
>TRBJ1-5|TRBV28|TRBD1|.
CASSFGTGPNQPQHF
TGTGCCAGCAGTTTCGGGACAGGACCCAATCAGCCCCAGCATTTT
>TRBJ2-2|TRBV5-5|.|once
CASSEWAGHSLTGELFF
TGTGCCAGCTCGGAGTGGGCGGGCCACAGTTTGACCGGGGAGCTGTTTTTT
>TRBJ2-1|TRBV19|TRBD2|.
CASTGIAGLTFEQFF
TGTGCCAGTACTGGCATAGCGGGGTTAACCTTTGAGCAGTTCTTC
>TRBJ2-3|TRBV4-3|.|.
CASSQDVGGRTDTQYF
TGCGCCAGCAGCCAAGATGTCGGGGGGCGGACAGATACGCAGTATTTT
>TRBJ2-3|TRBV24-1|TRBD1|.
CATSDLGQGAIPDTQYF
TGTGCCACCAGTGACCTGGGACAGGGGGCGATCCCAGATACGCAGTATTTT
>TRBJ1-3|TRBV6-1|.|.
CASSEGAGNTIYF
TGTGCCAGCAGTGAGGGTGCTGGAAACACCATATATTTT
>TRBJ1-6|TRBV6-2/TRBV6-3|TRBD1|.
CASRPTGQSYNSPLHF
TGTGCCAGCAGACCTACGGGACAGTCCTATAATTCACCCCTCCACTTT
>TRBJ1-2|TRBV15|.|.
CATSLTGNYGYTF
TGTGCCACCAGCCTAACAGGGAACTATGGCTACACCTTC
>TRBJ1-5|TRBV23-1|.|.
CASSQSHTRVSNQPQHF
TGCGCCAGCAGTCAATCACACACCAGAGTGAGCAATCAGCCCCAGCATTTT
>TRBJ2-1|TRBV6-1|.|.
CASTMGQDYNEQFF
TGTGCCAGCACTATGGGGCAGGACTACAATGAGCAGTTCTTC
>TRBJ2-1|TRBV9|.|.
CASSLPPMDEQFF
TGTGCCAGCAGCCTACCCCCCATGGATGAGCAGTTCTTC
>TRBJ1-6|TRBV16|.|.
CASSQSPGSPLHF
TGTGCCAGCAGCCAATCGCCAGGCTCACCCCTCCACTTT
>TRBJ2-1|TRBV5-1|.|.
CASSSGGFTYNEQFF
TGCGCCAGCAGCTCGGGGGGCTTTACCTACAATGAGCAGTTCTTC
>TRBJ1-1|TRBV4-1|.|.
CASSQGGTWGTEAFF
TGCGCCAGCAGCCAAGGGGGCACGTGGGGCACTGAAGCTTTCTTT
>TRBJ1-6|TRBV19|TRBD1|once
CASNSLDRLGSPLHF
TGTGCCAGTAACTCTCTGGACAGGCTAGGTTCACCCCTCCACTTT
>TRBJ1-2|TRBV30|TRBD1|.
CAWSGQGDYGYTF
TGTGCCTGGAGCGGACAGGGGGACTATGGCTACACCTTC
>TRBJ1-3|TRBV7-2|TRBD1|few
CASSLWDRGRGGNTIYF
TGTGCCAGCAGCTTATGGGACAGGGGGCGCGGTGGAAACACCATATATTTT
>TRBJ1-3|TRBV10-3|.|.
CAISPDSSGNTIYF
TGTGCCATCAGCCCGGACAGCTCTGGAAACACCATATATTTT
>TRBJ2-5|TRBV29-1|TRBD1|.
CSVADRGRYQETQYF
TGCAGCGTAGCAGACAGGGGCAGATACCAAGAGACCCAGTACTTC